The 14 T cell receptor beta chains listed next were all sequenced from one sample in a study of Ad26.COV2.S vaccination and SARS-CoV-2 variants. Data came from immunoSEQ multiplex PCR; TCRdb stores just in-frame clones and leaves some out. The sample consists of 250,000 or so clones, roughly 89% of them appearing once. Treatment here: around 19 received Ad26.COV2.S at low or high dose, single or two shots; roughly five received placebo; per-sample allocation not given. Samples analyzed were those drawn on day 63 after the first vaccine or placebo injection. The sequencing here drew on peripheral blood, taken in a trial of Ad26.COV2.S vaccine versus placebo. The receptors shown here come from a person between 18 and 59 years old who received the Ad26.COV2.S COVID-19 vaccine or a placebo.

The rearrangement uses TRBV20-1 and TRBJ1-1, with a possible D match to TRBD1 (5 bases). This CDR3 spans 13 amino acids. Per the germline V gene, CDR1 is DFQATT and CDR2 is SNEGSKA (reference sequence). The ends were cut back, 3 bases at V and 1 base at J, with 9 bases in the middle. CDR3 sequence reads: CSASGRGNTEAFF. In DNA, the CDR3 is TGCAGTGCTAGTGGAAGGGGGAACACTGAAGCTTTCTTT.

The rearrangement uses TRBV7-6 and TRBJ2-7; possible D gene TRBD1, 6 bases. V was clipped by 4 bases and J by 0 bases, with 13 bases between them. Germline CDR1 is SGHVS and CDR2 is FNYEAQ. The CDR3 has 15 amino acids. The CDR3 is CASSYPGHPSYEQYV. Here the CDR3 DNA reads TGTGCCAGCAGCTACCCGGGACATCCCTCCTACGAGCAGTACGTC.

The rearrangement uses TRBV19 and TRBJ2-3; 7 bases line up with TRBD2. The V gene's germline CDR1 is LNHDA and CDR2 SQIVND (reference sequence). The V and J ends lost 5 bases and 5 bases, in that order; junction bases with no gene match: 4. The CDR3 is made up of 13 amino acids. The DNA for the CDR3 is TGTGCCAGTAGTCTGGTAGCGGGAGATACGCAGTATTTT. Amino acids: CASSLVAGDTQYF.

The CDR3 spells CASRTGTEAFF. In DNA, the CDR3 is TGTGCCAGCAGGACAGGTACTGAAGCTTTCTTT. The rearrangement joins TRBV25-1 to TRBJ1-1; the D gene is possibly TRBD1 (6 bases). This CDR3 has 11 amino acids. V was pared by 6 bases and J by 5 bases, with 7 bases between. Germline-derived CDR1 and CDR2 are MGHDK and SYGVNS.

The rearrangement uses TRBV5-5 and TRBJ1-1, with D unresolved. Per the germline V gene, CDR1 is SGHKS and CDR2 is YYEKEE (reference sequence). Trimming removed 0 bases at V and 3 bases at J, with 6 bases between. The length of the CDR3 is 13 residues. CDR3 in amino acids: CASSLERDTEAFF. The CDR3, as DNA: TGTGCCAGCAGCTTGGAAAGGGACACTGAAGCTTTCTTT. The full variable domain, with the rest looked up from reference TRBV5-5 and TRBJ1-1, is DAGVTQSPTHLIKTRGQQVTLRCSPISGHKSVSWYQQVLGQGPQFIFQYYEKEERGRGNFPDRFSARQFPNYSSELNVNALLLGDSALYLCASSLERDTEAFFGQGTRLTVV.

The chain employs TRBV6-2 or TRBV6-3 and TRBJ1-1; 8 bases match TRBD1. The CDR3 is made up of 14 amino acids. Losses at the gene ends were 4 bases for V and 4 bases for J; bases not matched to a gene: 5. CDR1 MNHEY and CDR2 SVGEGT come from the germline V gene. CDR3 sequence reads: CASSSGQEATEAFF. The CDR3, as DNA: TGTGCCAGCAGTTCGGGACAGGAGGCCACTGAAGCTTTCTTT.

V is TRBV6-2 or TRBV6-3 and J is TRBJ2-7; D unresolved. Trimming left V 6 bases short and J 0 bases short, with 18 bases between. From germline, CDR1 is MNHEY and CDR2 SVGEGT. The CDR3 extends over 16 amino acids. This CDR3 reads CASSISGGDGSYEQYV. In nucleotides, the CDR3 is TGTGCCAGCAGCATCTCCGGTGGGGATGGCTCCTACGAGCAGTACGTC.

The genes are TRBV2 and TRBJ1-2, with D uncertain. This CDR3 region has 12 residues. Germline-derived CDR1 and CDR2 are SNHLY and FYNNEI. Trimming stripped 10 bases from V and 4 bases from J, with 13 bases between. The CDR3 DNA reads TGTGCCACCTCCCTTTCTGTCTATGGCTACACCTTC. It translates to CATSLSVYGYTF. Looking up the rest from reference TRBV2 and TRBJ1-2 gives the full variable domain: EPEVTQTPSHQVTQMGQEVILRCVPISNHLYFYWYRQILGQKVEFLVSFYNNEISEKSEIFDDQFSVERPDGSNFTLKIRSTKLEDSAMYFCATSLSVYGYTFGSGTRLTVV.

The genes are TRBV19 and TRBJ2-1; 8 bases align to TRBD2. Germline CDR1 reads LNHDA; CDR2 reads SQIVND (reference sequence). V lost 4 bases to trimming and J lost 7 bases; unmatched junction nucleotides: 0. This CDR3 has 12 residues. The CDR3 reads CASSTSGNEQFF. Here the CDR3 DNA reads TGTGCCAGTAGTACTAGCGGGAATGAGCAGTTCTTC. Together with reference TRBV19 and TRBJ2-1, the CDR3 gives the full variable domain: DGGITQSPKYLFRKEGQNVTLSCEQNLNHDAMYWYRQDPGQGLRLIYYSQIVNDFQKGDIAEGYSVSREKKESFPLTVTSAQKNPTAFYLCASSTSGNEQFFGPGTRLTVL.

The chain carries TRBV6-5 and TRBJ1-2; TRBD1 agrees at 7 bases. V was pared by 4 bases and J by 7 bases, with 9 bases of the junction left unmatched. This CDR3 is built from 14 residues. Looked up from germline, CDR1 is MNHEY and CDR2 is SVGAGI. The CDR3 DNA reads TGTGCCAGCAGTTGGGACAGCCGTTTTGTTGGCTACACCTTC. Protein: CASSWDSRFVGYTF.

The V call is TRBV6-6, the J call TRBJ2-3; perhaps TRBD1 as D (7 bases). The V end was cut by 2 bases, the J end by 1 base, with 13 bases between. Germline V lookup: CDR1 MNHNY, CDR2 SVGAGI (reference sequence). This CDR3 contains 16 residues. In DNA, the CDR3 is TGTGCCAGCAGTTACCCTAGCAGGGGGGGCACAGATACGCAGTATTTT. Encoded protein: CASSYPSRGGTDTQYF.

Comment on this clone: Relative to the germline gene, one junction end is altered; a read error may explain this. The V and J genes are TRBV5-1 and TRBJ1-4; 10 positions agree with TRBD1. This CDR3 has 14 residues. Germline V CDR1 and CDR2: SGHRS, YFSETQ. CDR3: CASSRQGAKEKLFF. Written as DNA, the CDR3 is TGCGCCAGCAGCAGACAGGGGGCTAAAGAAAAACTGTTTTTT.

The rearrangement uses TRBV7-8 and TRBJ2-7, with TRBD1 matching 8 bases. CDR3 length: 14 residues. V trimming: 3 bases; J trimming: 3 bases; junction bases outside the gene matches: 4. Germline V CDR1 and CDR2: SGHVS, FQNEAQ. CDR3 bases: TGTGCCAGCAGCTTCCGGACAGGGCGCTACGAGCAGTACGTC. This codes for CASSFRTGRYEQYV.

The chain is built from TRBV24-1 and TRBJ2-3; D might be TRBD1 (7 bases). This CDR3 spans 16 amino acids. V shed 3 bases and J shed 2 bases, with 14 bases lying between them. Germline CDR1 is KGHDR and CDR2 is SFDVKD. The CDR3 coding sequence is TGTGCCACCAGTGATCTCTCAGGGGGGCTCACAGATACGCAGTATTTT. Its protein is CATSDLSGGLTDTQYF.